The sequence of this TCR beta chain was determined in a study of blood T cell repertoires in COVID-19. Study summary: From T cells, B-cell-depleted T cells, or PBMCs came the material, which was cDNA or gDNA.

The CDR3 runs to 14 residues. The germline CDR1 and CDR2 sequences are MDHEN and SYDVKM. V was cut by 6 bases and J by 9 bases, with 15 bases left in between. Living in 24 US areas, the participants were between roughly 18 and 89 years of age. Under the authors' procedure: Estimated nucleated cell counts came from reference gene primer amplification. This table comes from immunoSEQ multiplex PCR, and its TCRdb copy is limited to in-frame clones, with some not included. Clone size and V and J calls were adopted from that table, with D and trimming inferred from the DNA. The sample has 310,000 or so clones; nearly 90% are singletons.

The chain recombines TRBV28 with TRBJ1-6, with a weak D call TRBD1 (6 bases). Material: PBMCs or T cells enriched from blood (not recorded which). The clonotype comes from a woman younger than 35 with acute COVID-19. CDR3: CASSLGTRVSPLHF. The CDR3 region has the DNA TGTGCCAGCAGCCTCGGGACACGAGTTTCACCCCTCCACTTT.